This paragraph covers one T cell receptor beta chain sequence. This specimen belongs to a study of blood T cell repertoires in COVID-19. TCRdb's table, derived via immunoSEQ multiplex PCR, lists solely in-frame clones and lacks some. The table shows 150,000 to 200,000 clones, with approximately 88% occurring only once. The TCR comes from a woman aged 55-69 years who had recovered from COVID-19. Sequencing was done on a sample of PBMCs or T cells enriched from blood (not recorded which).

The CDR3 spells CASSLSGTDTQYF. In nucleotides, the CDR3 is TGCGCCAGCAGCCTTAGCGGCACAGATACGCAGTATTTT. The chain couples TRBV4-1 to TRBJ2-3; tentatively, D is TRBD2 (5 bases). V lost 4 bases and J lost 1, with 6 bases in between. The CDR3 is 13 amino acids. CDR1 is MGHRA, CDR2 YSYEKL, per germline.